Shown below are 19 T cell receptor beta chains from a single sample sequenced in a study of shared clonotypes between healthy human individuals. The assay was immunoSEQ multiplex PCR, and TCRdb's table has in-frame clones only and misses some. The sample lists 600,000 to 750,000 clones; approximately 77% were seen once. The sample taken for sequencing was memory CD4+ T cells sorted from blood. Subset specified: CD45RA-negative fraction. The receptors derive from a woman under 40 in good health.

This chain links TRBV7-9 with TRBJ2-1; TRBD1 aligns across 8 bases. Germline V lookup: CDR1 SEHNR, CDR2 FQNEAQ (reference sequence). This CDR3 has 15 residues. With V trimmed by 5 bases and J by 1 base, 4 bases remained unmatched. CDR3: CASSVRQGSYNEQFF. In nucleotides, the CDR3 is TGTGCCAGCAGCGTGAGACAGGGGTCCTACAATGAGCAGTTCTTC.

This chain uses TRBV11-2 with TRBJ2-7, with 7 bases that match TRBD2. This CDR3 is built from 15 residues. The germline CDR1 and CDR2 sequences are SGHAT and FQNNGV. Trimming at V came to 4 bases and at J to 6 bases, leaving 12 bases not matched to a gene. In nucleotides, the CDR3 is TGTGCCAGCAGCTACCAGTCGGGAGGCTCAGTCGAGCAGTACTTC. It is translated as CASSYQSGGSVEQYF.

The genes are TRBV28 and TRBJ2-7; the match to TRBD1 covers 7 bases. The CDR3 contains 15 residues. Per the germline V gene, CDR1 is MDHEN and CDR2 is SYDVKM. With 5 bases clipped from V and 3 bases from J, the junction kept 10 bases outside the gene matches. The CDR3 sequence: CASSTSGTENYEQYF. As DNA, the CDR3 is TGTGCCAGCAGTACTTCCGGGACAGAAAACTACGAGCAGTACTTC.

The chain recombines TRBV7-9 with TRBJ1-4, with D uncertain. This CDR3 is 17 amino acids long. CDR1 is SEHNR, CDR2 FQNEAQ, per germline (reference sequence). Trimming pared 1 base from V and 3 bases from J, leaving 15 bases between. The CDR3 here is CASSLGVREASNEKLFF. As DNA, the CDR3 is TGTGCCAGCAGCTTAGGGGTCCGGGAGGCGTCTAATGAAAAACTGTTTTTT.

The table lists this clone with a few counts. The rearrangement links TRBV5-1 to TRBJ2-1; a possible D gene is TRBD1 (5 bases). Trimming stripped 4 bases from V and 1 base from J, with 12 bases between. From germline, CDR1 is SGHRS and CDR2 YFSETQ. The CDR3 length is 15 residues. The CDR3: CASSIDSGSYNEQFF. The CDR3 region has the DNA TGCGCCAGCAGCATCGACAGTGGGTCCTACAATGAGCAGTTCTTC.

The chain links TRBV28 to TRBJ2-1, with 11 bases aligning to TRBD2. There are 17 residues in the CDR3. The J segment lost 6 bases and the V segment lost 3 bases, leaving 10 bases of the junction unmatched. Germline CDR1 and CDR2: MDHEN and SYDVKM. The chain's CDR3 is CASSLFRLAGFGNEQFF. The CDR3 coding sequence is TGTGCCAGCAGTTTGTTTCGACTAGCGGGATTCGGCAATGAGCAGTTCTTC.

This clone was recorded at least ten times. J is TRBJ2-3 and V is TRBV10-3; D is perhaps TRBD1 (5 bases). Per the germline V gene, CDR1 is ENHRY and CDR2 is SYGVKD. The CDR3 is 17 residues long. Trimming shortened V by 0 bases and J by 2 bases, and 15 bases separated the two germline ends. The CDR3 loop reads CAISESGLVGNTDTQYF. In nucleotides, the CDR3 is TGTGCCATCAGTGAGTCGGGGCTAGTGGGAAACACAGATACGCAGTATTTT.

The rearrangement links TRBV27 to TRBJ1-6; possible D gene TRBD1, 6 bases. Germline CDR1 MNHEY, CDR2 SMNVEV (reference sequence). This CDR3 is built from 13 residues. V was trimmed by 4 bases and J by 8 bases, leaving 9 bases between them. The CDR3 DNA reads TGTGCCAGCAGTTCGGGGGCGTATTCACCCCTCCACTTT. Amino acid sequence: CASSSGAYSPLHF.

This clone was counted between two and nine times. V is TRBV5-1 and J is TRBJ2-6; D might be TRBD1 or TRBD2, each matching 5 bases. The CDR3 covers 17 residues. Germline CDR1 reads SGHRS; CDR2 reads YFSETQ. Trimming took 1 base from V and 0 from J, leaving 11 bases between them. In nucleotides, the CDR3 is TGCGCCAGCAGCTTGCTTATAGGGACCTCTGGGGCCAACGTCCTGACTTTC. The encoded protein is CASSLLIGTSGANVLTF.

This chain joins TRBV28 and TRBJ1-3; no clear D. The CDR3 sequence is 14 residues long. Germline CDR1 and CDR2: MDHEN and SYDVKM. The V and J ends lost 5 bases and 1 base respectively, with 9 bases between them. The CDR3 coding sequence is TGTGCCAGCAGTCTTAGTTTGTCTGGAAACACCATATATTTT. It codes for CASSLSLSGNTIYF.

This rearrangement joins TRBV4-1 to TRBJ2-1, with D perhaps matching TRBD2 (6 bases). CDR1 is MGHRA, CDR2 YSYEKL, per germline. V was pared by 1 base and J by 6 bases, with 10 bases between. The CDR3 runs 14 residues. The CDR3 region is CASSQVGTSNEQFF. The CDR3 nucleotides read TGCGCCAGCAGCCAAGTTGGGACTTCCAATGAGCAGTTCTTC.

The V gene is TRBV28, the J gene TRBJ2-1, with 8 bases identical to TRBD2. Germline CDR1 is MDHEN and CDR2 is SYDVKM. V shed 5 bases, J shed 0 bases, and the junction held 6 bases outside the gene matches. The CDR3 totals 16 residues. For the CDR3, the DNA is TGTGCCAGCAGTGCCGTCAGCGGGAGCTCCTACAATGAGCAGTTCTTC. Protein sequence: CASSAVSGSSYNEQFF.

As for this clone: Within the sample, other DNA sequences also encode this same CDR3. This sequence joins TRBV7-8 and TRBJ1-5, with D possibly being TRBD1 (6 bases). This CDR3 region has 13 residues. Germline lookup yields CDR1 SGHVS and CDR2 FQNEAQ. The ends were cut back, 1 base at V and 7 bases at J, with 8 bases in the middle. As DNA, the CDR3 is TGTGCCAGCAGCTTAGTAAGGGGGCAGCCCCAGCATTTT. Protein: CASSLVRGQPQHF. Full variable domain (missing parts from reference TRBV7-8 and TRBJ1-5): GAGVSQSPRYKVAKRGQDVALRCDPISGHVSLFWYQQALGQGPEFLTYFQNEAQLDKSGLPSDRFFAERPEGSVSTLKIQRTQQEDSAVYLCASSLVRGQPQHFGDGTRLSIL.

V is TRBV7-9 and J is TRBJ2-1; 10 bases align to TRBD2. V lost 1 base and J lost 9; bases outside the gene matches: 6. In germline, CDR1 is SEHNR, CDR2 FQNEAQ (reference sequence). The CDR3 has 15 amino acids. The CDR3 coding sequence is TGTGCCAGCAGCTTAGTGCAAGCGGGAGGGGGTGAGCAGTTCTTC. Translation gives CASSLVQAGGGEQFF.

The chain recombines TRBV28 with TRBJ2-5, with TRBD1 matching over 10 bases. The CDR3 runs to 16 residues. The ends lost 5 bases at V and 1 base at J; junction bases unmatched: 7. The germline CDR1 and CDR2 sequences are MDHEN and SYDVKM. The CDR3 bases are TGTGCCAGCAGTCCCTCGACAGGGGGCATCCAAGAGACCCAGTACTTC. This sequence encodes CASSPSTGGIQETQYF.

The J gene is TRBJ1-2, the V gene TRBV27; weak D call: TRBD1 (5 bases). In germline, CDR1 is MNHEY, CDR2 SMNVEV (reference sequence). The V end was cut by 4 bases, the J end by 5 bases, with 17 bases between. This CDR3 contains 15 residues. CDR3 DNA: TGTGCCAGCAGTTCCCTTATCGGGGGAGGATATGGCTACACCTTC. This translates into CASSSLIGGGYGYTF.

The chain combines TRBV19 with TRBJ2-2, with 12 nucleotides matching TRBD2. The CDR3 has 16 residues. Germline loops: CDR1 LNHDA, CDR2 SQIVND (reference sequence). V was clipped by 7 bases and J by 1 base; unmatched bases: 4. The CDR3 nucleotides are TGTGCCAGTACCCTAGCGGGAGGGATGAACACCGGGGAGCTGTTTTTT. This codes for CASTLAGGMNTGELFF.

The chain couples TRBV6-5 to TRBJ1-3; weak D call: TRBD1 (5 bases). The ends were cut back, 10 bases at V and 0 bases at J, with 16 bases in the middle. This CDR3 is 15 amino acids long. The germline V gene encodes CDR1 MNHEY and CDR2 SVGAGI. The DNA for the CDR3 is TGTGCCAACCGAACACAGGTTCCCTCTGGAAACACCATATATTTT. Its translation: CANRTQVPSGNTIYF.

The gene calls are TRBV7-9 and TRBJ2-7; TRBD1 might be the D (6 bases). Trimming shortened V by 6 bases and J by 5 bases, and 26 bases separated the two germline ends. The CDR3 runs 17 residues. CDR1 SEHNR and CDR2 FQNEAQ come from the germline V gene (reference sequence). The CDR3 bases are TGTGCCAGCAGTCGGACAGTTAGCCCACTCGGCGACAACGAGCAGTACTTC. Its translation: CASSRTVSPLGDNEQYF.